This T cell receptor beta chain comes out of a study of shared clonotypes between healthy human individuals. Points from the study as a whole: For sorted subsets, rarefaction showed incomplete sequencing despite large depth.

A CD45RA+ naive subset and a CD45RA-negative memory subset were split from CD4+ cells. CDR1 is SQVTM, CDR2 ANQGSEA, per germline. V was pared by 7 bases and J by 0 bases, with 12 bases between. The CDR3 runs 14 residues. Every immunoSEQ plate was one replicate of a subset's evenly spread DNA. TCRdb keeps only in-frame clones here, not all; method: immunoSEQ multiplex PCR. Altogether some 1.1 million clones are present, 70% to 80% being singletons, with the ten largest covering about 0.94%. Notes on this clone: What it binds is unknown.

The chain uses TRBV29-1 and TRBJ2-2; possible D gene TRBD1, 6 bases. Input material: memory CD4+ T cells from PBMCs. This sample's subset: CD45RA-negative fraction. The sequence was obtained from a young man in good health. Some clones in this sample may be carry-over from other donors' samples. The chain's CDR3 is CSAPGDTNTGELFF. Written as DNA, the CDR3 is TGCAGCGCCCCCGGGGACACGAACACCGGGGAGCTGTTTTTT.